Detailed here is one T cell receptor beta chain. No antigen is known for it. No much larger clone is present one base from it, and per-base qualities are unavailable. The library was generated by the immunoSEQ multiplex PCR assay. This is the immuneACCESS table as TCRdb keeps it, with only in-frame sequences that have V and J called. A part of the clones is gone; compared with another copy, unresolved V genes explain less than half, and the rest is unexplained. A total of fewer than 40,000 clones appear in this sample, 80% to 95% of them only once. The ten largest account for approximately 1.7% of the sample. Per the germline V gene, MNHEY is the CDR1 and SVGAGI is the CDR2. V ends up 6 bases short and J 4 bases short, with an unmatched junction base count of 5. Spanning cysteine to phenylalanine, the CDR3 consists of 14 amino acids. CDR3 DNA is the only sequence kept; it has 42 bases, read in frame from the first base.

The data belong to a study of control samples from healthy donors and cancer patients (dated by TCRdb to 2018 to 2021). The sequencing sample was made of PBMCs. This TCR came from a man aged 40-50 years with colorectal cancer. The chain employs TRBV6-5 and TRBJ1-4, and TRBD1 aligns with 7 junction nucleotides. The DNA sequence is TGTGCCAGCAGGGGGACAGTGAGTAATGAAAAACTGTTTTTT. This yields the protein CASRGTVSNEKLFF.